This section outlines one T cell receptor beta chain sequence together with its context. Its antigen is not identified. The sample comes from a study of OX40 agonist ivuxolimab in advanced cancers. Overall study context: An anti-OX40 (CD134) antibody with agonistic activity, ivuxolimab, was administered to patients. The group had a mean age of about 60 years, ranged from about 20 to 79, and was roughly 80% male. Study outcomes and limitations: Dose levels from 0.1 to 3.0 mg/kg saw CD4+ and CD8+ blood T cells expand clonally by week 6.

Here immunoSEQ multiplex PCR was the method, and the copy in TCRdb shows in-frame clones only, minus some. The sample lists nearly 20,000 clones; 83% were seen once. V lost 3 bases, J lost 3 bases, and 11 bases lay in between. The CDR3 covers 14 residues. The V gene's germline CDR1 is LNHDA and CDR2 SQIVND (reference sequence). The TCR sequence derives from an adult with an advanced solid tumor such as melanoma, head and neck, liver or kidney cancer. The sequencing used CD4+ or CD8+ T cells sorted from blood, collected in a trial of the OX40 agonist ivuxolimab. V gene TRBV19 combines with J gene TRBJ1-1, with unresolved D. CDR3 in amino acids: CASSMGGFYTEAFF. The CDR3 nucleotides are TGTGCCAGTAGTATGGGAGGTTTTTACACTGAAGCTTTCTTT.